The rows below give T cell receptor beta chains drawn from one sample of a study of blood T cell repertoires in COVID-19. The method was immunoSEQ multiplex PCR; TCRdb's version includes in-frame clones alone and lacks a portion of them. The sample has about 140,000 clones; about 77% are singletons. Specimen: peripheral blood. Receptors originate from a woman between 50 and 59 years old with active or convalescent COVID-19. Each CDR3 is given with its conserved first and last residue. D genes are given only for firm matches. Clone size is stated in some rows and not others, as once, few, many or a class when expanded.

clone size	V gene	J gene	D gene	CDR3 DNA	CDR3 protein
once	TRBV6-6	TRBJ2-1	TRBD2	TGTGCCAGCAGGGACTTATCTAGCGGGAGAGAGCAGTTCTTC	CASRDLSSGREQFF
NA	TRBV6-5	TRBJ1-5	NA	TGTGCCAGCAGTTTACAGGGTTATCAGCCCCAGCATTTT	CASSLQGYQPQHF
NA	TRBV20-1	TRBJ2-5	NA	TGCAGTGCTAACAGGGAAGAGACCCAGTACTTC	CSANREETQYF
few	TRBV7-9	TRBJ1-1	TRBD1	TGTGCCAGCAGCTCACCGGGACAGGGGACTGAAGCTTTCTTT	CASSSPGQGTEAFF
once	TRBV2	TRBJ1-3	TRBD1	TGTGCCAGCAGTCAACAGGGGGTAACAGGAAACACCATATATTTT	CASSQQGVTGNTIYF
once	TRBV5-1	TRBJ2-7	TRBD2	TGCGCCAGCAGCTCGGTCGGGGGGTACGAGCAGTACTTC	CASSSVGGYEQYF
NA	TRBV30	TRBJ1-1	NA	TGTGCCTGGAGTGTATCGGGAGGGGTAAACACTGAAGCTTTCTTT	CAWSVSGGVNTEAFF
NA	TRBV11-1	TRBJ1-6	TRBD1	TGTGCCAGCAGCTTAAACAGGGGTAATTCACCCCTCCACTTT	CASSLNRGNSPLHF
NA	TRBV18	TRBJ1-6	NA	TGTGCCAGCTCACCGGTGGGCAGGGACTCCTATAATTCACCCCTCCACTTT	CASSPVGRDSYNSPLHF
NA	TRBV5-8	TRBJ2-2	NA	TGTGCCAGCAGCTTCCTACAGACTTCGGGGGTGGGGGAGCTGTTTTTT	CASSFLQTSGVGELFF
NA	TRBV4-3	TRBJ2-3	NA	TGCGCCAGCAGCCAAGATTTGGGGGACACAGGTACGCAGTATTTT	CASSQDLGDTGTQYF
NA	TRBV28	TRBJ2-1	TRBD2	TGTGCCAGCAGTTTCTGGACTAGCGGGAGGGATGAGCAGTTCTTC	CASSFWTSGRDEQFF
few	TRBV11-2	TRBJ2-5	TRBD2	TGTGCCAGCAGCGTCGGGACTAGGCGGGAGACCCAGTACTTC	CASSVGTRRETQYF
NA	TRBV19	TRBJ2-1	TRBD2	TGTGCCAGTAGAGGGGGACTAGCGGTGAGTTACAATGAGCAGTTCTTC	CASRGGLAVSYNEQFF
NA	TRBV27	TRBJ2-7	NA	TGTGCCAGCAGTCACAACCCCCTCTCCTACGAGCAGTACTTC	CASSHNPLSYEQYF
NA	TRBV7-2	TRBJ1-1	TRBD1	TGTGCCAGCAGCTCCCGGGACAGGGTAATCACTGAAGCTTTCTTT	CASSSRDRVITEAFF
NA	TRBV5-5	TRBJ1-3	NA	TGTGCCAGCAGCGGAGCTGGAAACACCATATATTTT	CASSGAGNTIYF
NA	TRBV16	TRBJ1-2	TRBD1	TGTGCCAGCAGCCAATCGATCCGGACAGGGCCTTGGAACTATGGCTACACCTTC	CASSQSIRTGPWNYGYTF
NA	TRBV11-1	TRBJ2-3	NA	TGTGCCAGCAGGAGAAATATGGACTTTAACACAGATACGCAGTATTTT	CASRRNMDFNTDTQYF
NA	TRBV30	TRBJ1-2	NA	TGTGCCTGGAGTATCCAGGGCTATTATGGCTACACCTTC	CAWSIQGYYGYTF
NA	TRBV15	TRBJ1-3	NA	TGTGCCACCAGCAGAGATCGGAAAAGCGGACTATATTTT	CATSRDRKSGLYF
NA	TRBV5-1	TRBJ2-5	NA	TGCGCCAGCAGCTTGGCCTCTAGCATGGAGACCCAGTACTTC	CASSLASSMETQYF
once	TRBV14	TRBJ2-1	NA	TGTGCCAGCAGTCAAAAGATAAAATTTTGTTACAACAATGAGCAGTTCTTC	CASSQKIKFCYNNEQFF
NA	TRBV19	TRBJ2-3	NA	TGTGCCAGTAGTGTAGCCTCGGGGGCAGATACGCAGTATTTT	CASSVASGADTQYF
NA	TRBV2	TRBJ1-2	NA	TGTGCCAGCAGTTCCGACACATCTAACTATGGCTACACCTTC	CASSSDTSNYGYTF
NA	TRBV23-1	TRBJ1-1	NA	TGCGCCAGCAGTCACCTCCCGGGAACCCATCTTCTTATGAACACTGAAGCTTTCTTT	CASSHLPGTHLLMNTEAFF
NA	TRBV2	TRBJ2-5	TRBD1	TGTGCCAGCAGTGAAAGTTGGACAGGGACCCAGTACTTC	CASSESWTGTQYF
NA	TRBV19	TRBJ1-2	TRBD1	TGTGCCAGTACCAACCCGGACAGGTACTATGGCTACACCTTC	CASTNPDRYYGYTF
NA	TRBV7-2	TRBJ2-7	TRBD1	TGTGCCAGCAGCTTACGGGGACAGGGGCTCTACGAGCAGTACTTC	CASSLRGQGLYEQYF
NA	TRBV5-1	TRBJ2-2	NA	TGCGCCAGCAGCTTCCAACTTCGGGAGCTGTTTTTT	CASSFQLRELFF
NA	TRBV7-9	TRBJ2-1	TRBD2	TGTGCCAGCAGCTCCCCGGCGGGAGGGAGCTCCTACAATGAGCAGTTCTTC	CASSSPAGGSSYNEQFF
NA	TRBV19	TRBJ2-4	TRBD2	TGTGCCAGTAGTATCGGATTAGCGGGAGGAGAAAAAAACATTCAGTACTTC	CASSIGLAGGEKNIQYF
NA	TRBV5-5	TRBJ2-2	TRBD1	TGTGCCAGCAGCCGGACAGGGCCCGGGGAGCTGTTTTTT	CASSRTGPGELFF
NA	TRBV12-3/TRBV12-4	TRBJ1-1	TRBD1	TGTGCCAGCAGTCGGACAGGGAAGACTGAAGCTTTCTTT	CASSRTGKTEAFF
NA	TRBV7-6	TRBJ1-2	NA	TGTGCCAGCAGCCCGGGTTTAGAGGCTGGCTACACCTTC	CASSPGLEAGYTF
NA	TRBV19	TRBJ2-7	NA	TGTGCCAGTAGTACTCGACAGGCTATTGCCTACTACGAGCAGTACTTC	CASSTRQAIAYYEQYF
NA	TRBV15	TRBJ1-3	NA	TGTGCCACCAGCAGAGATCGAGGTCAGGGAAACACCATATATTTT	CATSRDRGQGNTIYF
NA	TRBV5-4	TRBJ2-3	TRBD2	TGTGCCAGCAGCTTGAGGCTAGCGGGGTCTGCCACAGATACGCAGTATTTT	CASSLRLAGSATDTQYF
NA	TRBV6-5	TRBJ2-5	TRBD1	TGTGCCAGCAGTTACTCTAGGGGGCGCCAAGAGACCCAGTACTTC	CASSYSRGRQETQYF
NA	TRBV4-3	TRBJ1-2	TRBD1	TGCGCCAGCAGCCAACCGGGACAGGGTCCCGGCTACACCTTC	CASSQPGQGPGYTF
NA	TRBV11-2	TRBJ2-2	NA	TGTGCCAGCAGCTTAGTAGTTTTCGCGAACACCGGGGAGCTGTTTTTT	CASSLVVFANTGELFF
NA	TRBV28	TRBJ2-7	TRBD2	TGTGCCAGCAGTCCCCCGCCTAGCGGGGGTACCTACGAGCAGTACTTC	CASSPPPSGGTYEQYF
NA	TRBV3-1/TRBV3-2	TRBJ1-4	TRBD1	TGTGCCAGCAGCCGAGGGACAGGGGGAGGAACTAATGAAAAACTGTTTTTT	CASSRGTGGGTNEKLFF
NA	TRBV5-6	TRBJ1-5	NA	TGTGCCAGCAGCTTCCAGGGGCTCCCCAATCAGCCCCAGCATTTT	CASSFQGLPNQPQHF
once	TRBV10-3	TRBJ1-2	TRBD1	TGTGCCATCAGTGACCATCAGGGGGCGCCGAATGGCTACACCTTC	CAISDHQGAPNGYTF
NA	TRBV19	TRBJ2-1	TRBD2	TGTGCCACCGGACTAGCCATTACCTACAATGAGCAGTTCTTC	CATGLAITYNEQFF
NA	TRBV19	TRBJ2-1	TRBD2	TGTGCCAGTAGTACCCTACTAGCGGGCTCCTACAATGAGCAGTTCTTC	CASSTLLAGSYNEQFF
once	TRBV9	TRBJ2-3	NA	TGTGCCAGCAGCGAGTGGGCCAGGGCTACAGATACGCAGTATTTT	CASSEWARATDTQYF
NA	TRBV7-9	TRBJ1-3	NA	TGTGCCAGCAGCTTAGGGGCAAGTCAGGCTGGAAACACCATATATTTT	CASSLGASQAGNTIYF
few	TRBV5-1	TRBJ2-2	NA	TGCGCCAGCAGCGCTTCCGGGACTGCGAACACCGGGGAGCTGTTTTTT	CASSASGTANTGELFF
NA	TRBV9	TRBJ2-7	TRBD2	TGTGCCAGCAGCGTAGTTGGCAGAGGACTAGCGGGTCACATCTCCTACGAGCAGTACTTC	CASSVVGRGLAGHISYEQYF
few	TRBV18	TRBJ1-1	NA	TGTGCCAGCTCGGCAGGGTCCCGGAACACTGAAGCTTTCTTT	CASSAGSRNTEAFF
NA	TRBV11-2	TRBJ2-5	TRBD2	TGTGCCAGCAGAAAGGTAGCGGGAGAAAGGGGAGAGACCCAGTACTTC	CASRKVAGERGETQYF
NA	TRBV15	TRBJ2-2	NA	TGTGCCACCAGCAGAGATCGAGTGAACCCCGGGGAGCTGTTTTTT	CATSRDRVNPGELFF
NA	TRBV7-8	TRBJ1-3	TRBD1	TGTGCCAGCAGGCAAACAGGGGTGGGAAACACCATATATTTT	CASRQTGVGNTIYF
NA	TRBV6-2/TRBV6-3	TRBJ2-1	NA	TGTGCCAGCAGTTACGGGACTTGGGATGAGCAGTTCTTC	CASSYGTWDEQFF
NA	TRBV2	TRBJ1-4	NA	TGTGCCAGCAGTTTCCAGACTGAACCTGATGAAAAACTGTTTTTT	CASSFQTEPDEKLFF
once	TRBV6-6	TRBJ1-6	TRBD1	TGTGCCAGCAGTACAGGGGGCGCGACACCCCTCCACTTT	CASSTGGATPLHF
NA	TRBV6-6	TRBJ1-1	TRBD1	TGTGCCAGCAGTTACCTCAGGACAGGTTTGAACACTGAAGCTTTCTTT	CASSYLRTGLNTEAFF
NA	TRBV7-2	TRBJ2-1	NA	TGTGCCAGCAGCTTAGAAACGGAGGCGGGGTACGAGCAGTTCTTC	CASSLETEAGYEQFF